Below, 13 T cell receptor beta chains from the same sample are listed, as sequenced in a study of cytomegalovirus exposure and HLA in healthy donors. The PCR used 60 Vbeta and 13 Jbeta primers. Libraries were prepared by immunoSEQ multiplex PCR; TCRdb keeps only in-frame clonotypes and omits some of them. The sample consists of 140,000 or so clones, around 90% of them appearing once. Sequenced: PBMCs. The receptors stem from a middle-aged woman in good health and CMV-seronegative.

The rearrangement links TRBV5-6 to TRBJ2-5; TRBD2 might be the D (6 bases). V was pared by 1 base and J by 7 bases, with 14 bases between. This CDR3 region has 14 residues. Per the germline V gene, CDR1 is SGHDT and CDR2 is YYEEEE. The CDR3 loop reads CASSLRTSGGTQYF. CDR3 nucleotides: TGTGCCAGCAGCTTGCGTACCTCCGGGGGGACCCAGTACTTC. Supplemented by reference TRBV5-6 and TRBJ2-5, the full variable domain reads DAGVTQSPTHLIKTRGQQVTLRCSPKSGHDTVSWYQQALGQGPQFIFQYYEEEERQRGNFPDRFSGHQFPNYSSELNVNALLLGDSALYLCASSLRTSGGTQYFGPGTRLLVL.

J is TRBJ2-5 and V is TRBV6-8; perhaps TRBD1 as D (5 bases). The length of the CDR3 is 14 residues. Trimming removed 8 bases from V and 6 bases from J, with 19 bases in between. Germline-derived CDR1 and CDR2 are MNHGY and SAAAGT. The CDR3: CASFMGPLEKTQYF. In DNA, the CDR3 is TGTGCCAGCTTCATGGGGCCCCTCGAAAAGACCCAGTACTTC.

In DNA, the CDR3 is TGTGCCAGCAGTTATTCTTCAGGGCTCTATGGCTACACCTTC. Its protein is CASSYSSGLYGYTF. The chain is built from TRBV6-5 and TRBJ1-2; possibly TRBD1 for D (5 bases). Trimming took 3 bases from V and 4 from J, leaving 12 bases between them. Germline CDR1 reads MNHEY; CDR2 reads SVGAGI. This CDR3 spans 14 amino acids.

This CDR3 reads CASSPLDWEETQYF. CDR3 DNA sequence: TGTGCCAGCAGCCCACTGGACTGGGAAGAGACCCAGTACTTC. V gene TRBV7-2 combines with J gene TRBJ2-5; maybe TRBD2 (5 bases). The CDR3 length is 14 residues. Germline V lookup: CDR1 SGHTA, CDR2 FQGNSA. Trimming cost V 5 bases and J 3 bases, with 13 bases left between them.

The sample holds one count of this clone. The gene calls are TRBV10-3 and TRBJ2-2; 11 nucleotides agree with TRBD2. V lost 10 bases, J lost 4 bases, and 11 bases stayed unmatched. CDR1 is ENHRY, CDR2 SYGVKD, per germline. This CDR3 contains 16 residues. The CDR3: CATAQLAGDGTGELFF. For the CDR3, the DNA is TGTGCCACTGCCCAACTAGCGGGAGACGGCACCGGGGAGCTGTTTTTT.

The CDR3, as DNA: TGTGCCAGCAGCTTAGAGCGGGGGCGGTACGAGCAGTACTTC. Residues: CASSLERGRYEQYF. The J gene is TRBJ2-7, the V gene TRBV11-3; D perhaps matches TRBD2 (7 bases). Trimming removed 0 bases from V and 4 bases from J, with 10 bases in between. CDR3 length equals 14 residues. Per the germline V gene, CDR1 is SGHNT and CDR2 is YENEEA.

CDR3 protein: CASSRDNFNEQFF. As DNA, the CDR3 is TGTGCCAGCAGCCGGGACAACTTCAATGAGCAGTTCTTC. The V gene is TRBV11-3, the J gene TRBJ2-1; D is perhaps TRBD1 (6 bases). The CDR3 length is 13 residues. Trimming stripped 5 bases from V and 6 bases from J, with 11 bases between. The germline V gene encodes CDR1 SGHNT and CDR2 YENEEA. The variable domain in full, completed from reference TRBV11-3 and TRBJ2-1, reads EAGVVQSPRYKIIEKKQPVAFWCNPISGHNTLYWYLQNLGQGPELLIRYENEEAVDDSQLPKDRFSAERLKGVDSTLKIQPAELGDSAVYLCASSRDNFNEQFFGPGTRLTVL.

This CDR3 is CASSMPQGGTDTQYF. The CDR3 coding sequence is TGTGCCAGTAGTATGCCCCAGGGAGGGACAGATACGCAGTATTTT. The chain joins TRBV19 to TRBJ2-3, with 7 bases lining up with TRBD2. The V segment lost 3 bases and the J segment 3 bases; nucleotides outside the gene matches: 6. Germline V gene sequence: CDR1 LNHDA, CDR2 SQIVND (reference sequence). The CDR3 runs 15 residues.

This clone was found a few times. V is TRBV5-4 and J is TRBJ2-1; 7 positions match TRBD2. V trimming: 4 bases; J trimming: 6 bases; junction bases outside the gene matches: 13. CDR1 and CDR2 from the germline V gene are SGHNT and YYREEE (reference sequence). This CDR3 region has 16 residues. The CDR3: CASSHGMAGRLNEQFF. The CDR3, as DNA: TGTGCCAGCAGCCATGGAATGGCCGGGAGGCTCAATGAGCAGTTCTTC.

This clone was seen once. The J gene is TRBJ2-7, the V gene TRBV7-9; TRBD2 matches 10 bases. CDR3 size: 13 residues. Germline V gene lookup returns CDR1 SEHNR and CDR2 FQNEAQ (reference sequence). Losses at the gene ends were 7 bases for V and 4 bases for J; bases not matched to a gene: 4. CDR3 in DNA: TGTGCCAGCACCGGGACTAGCGCGTACGAGCAGTACTTC. This gives the protein CASTGTSAYEQYF. The variable domain in full, with the rest retrieved from reference TRBV7-9 and TRBJ2-7, is DTGVSQNPRHKITKRGQNVTFRCDPISEHNRLYWYRQTLGQGPEFLTYFQNEAQLEKSRLLSDRFSAERPKGSFSTLEIQRTEQGDSAMYLCASTGTSAYEQYFGPGTRLTVT.

This chain connects TRBV5-1 to TRBJ2-1; 11 positions agree with TRBD1. The germline CDR1 and CDR2 sequences are SGHRS and YFSETQ. This CDR3 has 13 residues. V shed 4 bases, J shed 9 bases, and the junction held 3 bases outside the gene matches. CDR3 in amino acids: CASSAGQGAEQFF. The CDR3 DNA follows: TGCGCCAGCAGCGCTGGACAGGGGGCTGAGCAGTTCTTC.

The V gene is TRBV6-5, the J gene TRBJ1-5; TRBD1 might be the D (5 bases). The CDR3 runs 14 residues. V dropped 6 bases and J dropped 3 bases, with 12 bases sitting between them. Germline V gives CDR1 MNHEY, CDR2 SVGAGI. CDR3 nucleotide sequence: TGTGCCAGCAGACCGTCAGGGCTCAATCAGCCCCAGCATTTT. Its protein is CASRPSGLNQPQHF.

For this clone: Relative to the germline gene, one junction end is altered; a read error may explain this. V gene TRBV7-7 combines with J gene TRBJ2-3, with TRBD1 as a possible D gene (6 bases). The CDR3 is 15 residues long. Germline V gives CDR1 SSHAT, CDR2 FNYEAQ (reference sequence). The CDR3 protein is CASSQGTGSTDTQYF. CDR3 coding DNA: TGTGCTAGCAGCCAGGGGACGGGAAGCACAGATACGCAGTATTTT.